This passage covers 10 T cell receptor beta chains from one sample sequenced in a study of T-cell memory formation after mild COVID-19 (dated by TCRdb to the early 2020s). The library was obtained by 5' RACE. Instrument used: Illumina NovaSeq 6000. TCRdb trimmed the raw reads at Q25, called clones with MiXCR and kept productive beta chains. Rows are unified per CDR3 protein, each entry keeping the most common DNA and genes. The sample table contains 350,000 to 450,000 distinct CDR3 sequences; only one count was recorded for approximately 24% of them. Roughly 8.7% of the sample rests with the top ten. Sample: PBMCs or a T cell subset sorted from them (not recorded which). Receptor source: an adult woman who had mild COVID-19 (a few samples of this study predate the infection). The sample titles of this study are shuffled in the database, so cell type and time point are left out; the donor was told from shared clones.

This clonotype has just a few counts. The chain uses TRBV10-3 and TRBJ2-2; 10 nucleotides agree with TRBD1. Germline V gives CDR1 ENHRY, CDR2 SYGVKD. The V and J ends lost 7 bases and 5 bases, in that order; junction bases with no gene match: 4. This CDR3 contains 14 residues. CDR3 coding DNA: TGTGCCATCACCCGGGACAGGGGAACCGGGGAGCTGTTTTTT. Encoded protein: CAITRDRGTGELFF.

CDR3 amino acids: CSVKEILRTWTEAFF. The CDR3 coding sequence is TGCAGCGTTAAGGAGATCCTCAGAACGTGGACTGAAGCTTTCTTT. The chain has TRBV29-1 and TRBJ1-1, with D uncertain. The V end lost 5 bases, the J end lost 5 bases, and 21 bases lay between the germline ends. The length of the CDR3 is 15 residues. Germline V lookup: CDR1 SQVTM, CDR2 ANQGSEA.

V gene TRBV20-1 combines with J gene TRBJ2-7, with TRBD1 matching 9 bases. The V and J ends lost 4 bases and 2 bases, in that order; junction bases with no gene match: 9. CDR3 size: 15 residues. Per the germline V gene, CDR1 is DFQATT and CDR2 is SNEGSKA (reference sequence). CDR3 nucleotides: TGCAGTGCTACTAGAACAGGGGGCCCAACCTACGAGCAGTACTTC. This sequence encodes CSATRTGGPTYEQYF.

This chain joins TRBV20-1 and TRBJ1-1; D possibly corresponds to TRBD1 (5 bases). Per germline, CDR1 DFQATT and CDR2 SNEGSKA (reference sequence). The CDR3 length is 13 residues. V lost 0 bases and J lost 4, with 9 bases in between. CDR3 nucleotides: TGCAGTGCTAGAGAGAGGGGTATCACTGAAGCTTTCTTT. Its translation: CSARERGITEAFF.

This chain joins TRBV5-6 and TRBJ2-7; 10 bases match TRBD1. The germline gives CDR1 SGHDT, CDR2 YYEEEE. Trimming took 3 bases from V and 5 from J; bases not matched to a gene: 8. The CDR3 length is 15 residues. As DNA, the CDR3 is TGTGCCAGCAGCTCGGGGACCGGGACAGGGGACGAGCAGTACTTC. Protein: CASSSGTGTGDEQYF. The full variable domain, completed using reference TRBV5-6 and TRBJ2-7, is DAGVTQSPTHLIKTRGQQVTLRCSPKSGHDTVSWYQQALGQGPQFIFQYYEEEERQRGNFPDRFSGHQFPNYSSELNVNALLLGDSALYLCASSSGTGTGDEQYFGPGTRLTVT.

The rearrangement uses TRBV5-6 and TRBJ2-7; 9 bases are shared with TRBD2. The CDR3 totals 15 residues. Germline values: CDR1 SGHDT, CDR2 YYEEEE. V lost 3 bases, J lost 3 bases, and 7 bases stayed unmatched. CDR3 coding DNA: TGTGCCAGCAGCTCTCCGGGACTAGCCTACTACGAGCAGTACTTC. It is translated as CASSSPGLAYYEQYF.

In its sample, this clonotype was seen many times. CDR3 sequence reads: CASSLGQGRNEQFF. Written as DNA, the CDR3 is TGTGCCAGCAGCTTAGGACAGGGTCGGAATGAGCAGTTCTTC. V and J are TRBV7-2 and TRBJ2-1, with 7 bases lining up with TRBD1. This CDR3 is 14 amino acids long. Germline values: CDR1 SGHTA, CDR2 FQGNSA. J lost 7 bases, V lost 1 base, and 4 bases had no gene match.

This clonotype appeared a few times. The chain joins TRBV24-1 to TRBJ2-1; D unclear. V lost 1 base and J 6 bases, leaving 6 bases between the germline ends. The CDR3 covers 13 residues. Germline CDR1 is KGHDR and CDR2 is SFDVKD. This CDR3 reads CATSDLASNEQFF. CDR3 nucleotide sequence: TGTGCCACCAGTGATTTAGCCAGCAATGAGCAGTTCTTC.

This clonotype turned up a few times. The chain is built from TRBV5-4 and TRBJ2-3, with 9 nucleotides matching TRBD2. The V segment lost 3 bases and the J segment 2 bases; nucleotides outside the gene matches: 4. The CDR3 consists of 15 residues. Germline CDR1 and CDR2: SGHNT and YYREEE (reference sequence). In DNA, the CDR3 is TGTGCCAGCAGCTCCCGCGGGAGGGCCACAGATACGCAGTATTTT. It yields the protein CASSSRGRATDTQYF.

The rearrangement uses TRBV6-2 or TRBV6-3 and TRBJ2-2, with D maybe TRBD1 (6 bases). The CDR3 covers 14 residues. The V gene lost 3 bases and the J gene lost 3 bases, with 8 bases spanning the gap. The germline V gene encodes CDR1 MNHEY and CDR2 SVGEGT. The CDR3 DNA reads as TGTGCCAGCAGTTATGGACAGTACACCGGGGAGCTGTTTTTT. Translation: CASSYGQYTGELFF.